The 4 T cell receptor beta chains reported below all come from one sample, sequenced in a study of T cell repertoires in cytomegalovirus infection. Via MiXCR, TCRdb re-called the reads, giving one row per CDR3 protein. This table has about 180,000 distinct CDR3 sequences, about a sixth appearing once. What was sequenced was CD8+ T cells from PBMCs. The receptors were sampled from a human donor in good health (CMV status not recorded). Some clones in this sample may be carry-over from other donors' samples.

Regarding this clonotype: This may be a read error: a much more frequent sequence differs by one nucleotide. The rearrangement uses TRBV2 and TRBJ2-1; 7 bases are a match to TRBD1. The length of the CDR3 is 16 residues. CDR1 is SNHLY, CDR2 FYNNEI, per germline. The ends lost 5 bases at V and 7 bases at J; junction bases unmatched: 14. The CDR3 coding sequence is TGTGCCAGCAGTCAGGGACAGACAGTCTCAGAAAATGAGCAGTTCTTC. Protein sequence: CASSQGQTVSENEQFF.

The sample holds a few counts of this clonotype. This chain joins TRBV19 and TRBJ2-1; D is perhaps TRBD1 or TRBD2 (7 bases each). This CDR3 is built from 15 residues. Germline CDR1 LNHDA, CDR2 SQIVND (reference sequence). Trimming stripped 3 bases from V and 8 bases from J, with 17 bases between. CDR3 region: CASSMGGGAGYEQFF. DNA of the CDR3: TGTGCCAGTAGTATGGGAGGGGGCGCCGGGTATGAGCAGTTCTTC. The complete variable domain, with remaining parts taken from reference TRBV19 and TRBJ2-1, reads DGGITQSPKYLFRKEGQNVTLSCEQNLNHDAMYWYRQDPGQGLRLIYYSQIVNDFQKGDIAEGYSVSREKKESFPLTVTSAQKNPTAFYLCASSMGGGAGYEQFFGPGTRLTVL.

V usage is TRBV6-2 or TRBV6-3 and J usage is TRBJ2-3, with 14 bases aligning to TRBD2. In germline, CDR1 is MNHEY, CDR2 SVGEGT. The CDR3 is made up of 15 amino acids. With 6 bases clipped from V and 3 bases from J, the junction kept 2 bases outside the gene matches. This CDR3 is CASRTSGGATDTQYF. In nucleotides, the CDR3 is TGTGCCAGCAGGACTAGCGGGGGGGCGACAGATACGCAGTATTTT.

This clonotype showed up just a few times. This chain connects TRBV13 to TRBJ1-2; D may be TRBD1 (5 bases). Trimming stripped 1 base from V and 13 bases from J, with 16 bases between. Germline lookup yields CDR1 PRHDT and CDR2 FYEKMQ (reference sequence). The CDR3 covers 13 residues. The CDR3 DNA is TGTGCCAGCAGCTTAGAGGGAAGGCAGGGTCCCACCTTC. Protein product: CASSLEGRQGPTF.